Presented here are 20 T cell receptor beta chains from one specimen sequenced in a study of T cells in localized non-small cell lung cancer. Clones were read by immunoSEQ multiplex PCR, and TCRdb kept only the in-frame ones, dropping some. The top ten clones hold roughly 7% of a sample with around 30,000 clones, approximately 90% of them seen once. The sample consisted of peripheral blood, taken before any cancer treatment. The receptors come from a male donor at least 60 years old with stage I lung adenocarcinoma.

The gene calls are TRBV2 and TRBJ2-5, with 9 bases aligning to TRBD2. CDR1 is SNHLY and CDR2 is FYNNEI in the germline V gene. The CDR3 totals 15 residues. V shed 3 bases, J shed 5 bases, and the junction held 7 bases outside the gene matches. The CDR3 sequence is CASSEGLAGAETQYF. The DNA for the CDR3 is TGTGCCAGCAGTGAGGGTTTAGCGGGGGCGGAGACCCAGTACTTC.

The chain links TRBV19 to TRBJ1-5; no reliable D call. Trimming took 5 bases from V and 6 from J, leaving 17 bases between them. The germline V gene has CDR1 LNHDA and CDR2 SQIVND (reference sequence). The CDR3 runs 15 residues. Here the CDR3 reads CASSLTSVGSQPQHF. For the CDR3, the DNA is TGTGCCAGTAGTCTGACTTCGGTAGGGAGTCAGCCCCAGCATTTT.

The chain recombines TRBV6-5 with TRBJ1-2; D uncertain. In germline, CDR1 is MNHEY, CDR2 SVGAGI. Trimming removed 5 bases at V and 5 bases at J, with 15 bases between. The CDR3 loop spans 14 amino acids. The CDR3 DNA reads TGTGCCAGCAGTACCATGGGCAGGTTATATGGCTACACCTTC. This translates into CASSTMGRLYGYTF.

This chain joins TRBV2 and TRBJ2-7, with no clear D. Trimming took 2 bases from V and 6 from J, leaving 14 bases between them. Looked up from germline, CDR1 is SNHLY and CDR2 is FYNNEI. The CDR3 consists of 14 residues. The CDR3 sequence: CASSERRSLGEQYF. CDR3 bases: TGTGCCAGCAGTGAAAGACGGTCTTTAGGCGAGCAGTACTTC.

The J gene is TRBJ2-1, the V gene TRBV6-6; D call uncertain. Germline CDR1 is MNHNY and CDR2 is SVGAGI (reference sequence). Deletions cut 5 bases from V and 5 bases from J, with 10 bases between. CDR3 length: 13 amino acids. CDR3 region: CASSPRRNNEQFF. DNA for the CDR3: TGTGCCAGCAGTCCTCGCCGAAACAATGAGCAGTTCTTC.

The chain is built from TRBV19 and TRBJ1-2, with D tentatively TRBD1 (5 bases). This CDR3 is built from 17 residues. Germline loops: CDR1 LNHDA, CDR2 SQIVND (reference sequence). V lost 4 bases and J 0 bases, leaving 18 bases between the germline ends. The CDR3 DNA reads as TGTGCCAGTAGTACCTTCAACCCGGGACGGACTAACTATGGCTACACCTTC. Protein: CASSTFNPGRTNYGYTF.

The J gene is TRBJ1-4, the V gene TRBV4-3; D gene unclear. CDR1 is LGHNA, CDR2 YSLEER, per germline. The CDR3 length is 15 residues. V lost 1 base and J 4 bases, leaving 10 bases between the germline ends. The CDR3 coding sequence is TGCGCCAGCAGCCAAGGTGGGGTGGGTAATGAAAAACTGTTTTTT. This sequence encodes CASSQGGVGNEKLFF.

The J gene is TRBJ1-3, the V gene TRBV21-1. TRBV21-1 is described as a pseudogene. The length of the CDR3 is 16 residues. CDR3 residues: CASKAARSLSGNTIYF. Written as DNA, the CDR3 is TGTGCCAGCAAGGCGGCACGCTCCCTCTCTGGAAACACCATATATTTT.

The V call is TRBV6-4, the J call TRBJ2-1; TRBD2 aligns across 10 bases. The germline V gene encodes CDR1 MRHNA and CDR2 SNTAGT. This CDR3 spans 16 amino acids. The ends lost 6 bases at V and 9 bases at J; junction bases unmatched: 14. In nucleotides, the CDR3 is TGTGCCAGCAGCAGGAGTTCTACTAGCGGGGTAACTGAGCAGTTCTTC. Translating gives CASSRSSTSGVTEQFF.

The count of this clone is one. The gene calls are TRBV30 and TRBJ2-5; D is unclear. Trimming shortened V by 4 bases and J by 2 bases, and 11 bases separated the two germline ends. Germline CDR1 is GTSNPN and CDR2 is SVGIG (reference sequence). The length of the CDR3 is 13 residues. The CDR3 nucleotides are TGTGCCTGGAAAACAAACCCTCAAGAGACCCAGTACTTC. Residues: CAWKTNPQETQYF.

This chain connects TRBV5-1 to TRBJ1-1, with D uncertain. Per germline, CDR1 SGHRS and CDR2 YFSETQ. V was shortened by 0 bases and J by 11 bases, with 17 bases between the two germline ends. This CDR3 contains 14 residues. DNA for the CDR3: TGCGCCAGCAGCTTGGGATACAGCCAGTTAGGGGCTTTCTTT. The encoded protein is CASSLGYSQLGAFF.

The rearrangement uses TRBV4-2 and TRBJ1-2; tentatively, D is TRBD1 (5 bases). Germline V CDR1 and CDR2: LGHNA, YNFKEQ. V shed 3 bases and J shed 4 bases, with 15 bases lying between them. The CDR3 loop spans 15 amino acids. The CDR3 region is CASSQSLQVVYGYTF. Written as DNA, the CDR3 is TGTGCCAGCAGCCAGAGCTTACAGGTTGTCTATGGCTACACCTTC.

This sequence joins TRBV18 and TRBJ2-5, with 7 bases matching TRBD1. There are 18 residues in the CDR3. Germline V gene data show CDR1 as KGHSH and CDR2 as LQKENI. Germline trimming cut 1 base from V and 1 base from J; bases unmatched to any gene: 12. The CDR3 here is CASSPQRGQSAGQETQYF. Written as DNA, the CDR3 is TGTGCCAGCTCACCACAAAGGGGGCAGAGCGCGGGCCAAGAGACCCAGTACTTC.

The chain joins TRBV6-5 to TRBJ2-2, with D perhaps TRBD2 (6 bases). Germline V gene data show CDR1 as MNHEY and CDR2 as SVGAGI. V dropped 8 bases and J dropped 3 bases, with 13 bases sitting between them. This CDR3 is built from 14 residues. The CDR3 protein is CASCGARDTGELFF. CDR3 DNA sequence: TGTGCCAGCTGCGGGGCGCGGGACACCGGGGAGCTGTTTTTT.

For the CDR3, the DNA is TGTGCCAGCAGCCCCCAGAGCTACAATGAGCAGTTCTTC. Translating it yields CASSPQSYNEQFF. The rearrangement uses TRBV9 and TRBJ2-1; D remains unclear. The V and J ends lost 4 bases and 3 bases respectively, with 8 bases between them. CDR3 size: 13 residues. The V gene's germline CDR1 is SGDLS and CDR2 YYNGEE.

The genes are TRBV30 and TRBJ2-5, with D perhaps matching TRBD1 or TRBD2 (6 bases each). The germline V gene encodes CDR1 GTSNPN and CDR2 SVGIG (reference sequence). Trimming removed 4 bases from V and 4 bases from J, with 16 bases in between. The CDR3 consists of 14 residues. This chain's CDR3 is CAWKGGQFRETQYF. The DNA of the CDR3 is TGTGCCTGGAAGGGGGGCCAATTTCGAGAGACCCAGTACTTC.

This clone was detected only once. The rearrangement joins TRBV10-3 to TRBJ2-3; D unclear. The CDR3 length is 14 residues. The ends were cut back, 0 bases at V and 3 bases at J, with 7 bases in the middle. Germline V gives CDR1 ENHRY, CDR2 SYGVKD. The CDR3 bases are TGTGCCATCAGTGAGTCGAGTGGGACAGATACGCAGTATTTT. Protein product: CAISESSGTDTQYF.

The CDR3 DNA sequence: TGCGCCAGCAGCCAAGCGGCAGGGGTTACTGAAGCTTTCTTT. This codes for CASSQAAGVTEAFF. The chain carries TRBV5-1 and TRBJ1-1, with TRBD1 as a possible D gene (6 bases). CDR1 and CDR2 from the germline V gene are SGHRS and YFSETQ. The CDR3 is 14 residues long. The V end was cut by 4 bases, the J end by 5 bases, with 15 bases between.

The chain joins TRBV11-2 to TRBJ2-3; a possible D gene is TRBD2 (5 bases). The ends were cut back, 1 base at V and 0 bases at J, with 8 bases in the middle. Germline V lookup: CDR1 SGHAT, CDR2 FQNNGV. There are 15 residues in the CDR3. CDR3: CASSLVTGSTDTQYF. The CDR3 nucleotides are TGTGCCAGCAGCTTAGTAACGGGGAGCACAGATACGCAGTATTTT.

The rearrangement uses TRBV11-2 and TRBJ2-2; tentatively, D is TRBD1 (6 bases). Germline values: CDR1 SGHAT, CDR2 FQNNGV. The length of the CDR3 is 13 residues. Trimming stripped 8 bases from V and 4 bases from J, with 11 bases between. This chain's CDR3 is CASQQGSTGELFF. The DNA of the CDR3 is TGTGCCAGCCAGCAGGGGTCCACCGGGGAGCTGTTTTTT.